This T cell receptor (beta chain) appears in the sequencing data of a study of blood T cell repertoires in COVID-19. TCRdb keeps only in-frame clones here, not all; method: immunoSEQ multiplex PCR. This sample has around 300,000 clones, with about 85% found just once. This clonotype was sampled from a woman aged 45-60 years who had recovered from COVID-19. Source material: PBMCs or T cells enriched from blood (not recorded which).

This CDR3 is CASSQATGELAEAFF. The CDR3, as DNA: TGCGCCAGCAGCCAAGCGACAGGAGAGTTGGCTGAAGCTTTCTTT. This chain connects TRBV4-3 to TRBJ1-1; weak D call: TRBD1 (6 bases). CDR1 and CDR2 from the germline V gene are LGHNA and YSLEER. The CDR3 has 15 residues. Trimming took 1 base from V and 6 from J, leaving 15 bases between them.